The rows below give T cell receptor beta chains drawn from one sample of a study of T cells in Graves' hyperthyroidism and ophthalmopathy. In TCRdb, the multiplex PCR reads were re-called with MiXCR into one record per CDR3 protein. The table shows 370,000 or so distinct CDR3 sequences, with 20% to 30% occurring only once. The sample consisted of blood. The receptors derive from a man between 45 and 60 years old with Graves' hyperthyroidism. Each CDR3 is given with its conserved first and last residue. The order of the fields is J gene, V gene, clone size, D gene, CDR3 DNA, CDR3 protein. The D gene is left open where the match is weak. Clone size is not always given. Where it is, it says once, few, many or a class for expanded clones.

TRBJ2-5 TRBV2 many - TGTGCCAGCAGTGAATATAGGGACCAAGAGACCCAGTACTTC CASSEYRDQETQYF
TRBJ2-5 TRBV30 few - TGTGCCTGGGAGCGGGAAGAGACCCAGTACTTC CAWEREETQYF
TRBJ1-1 TRBV12-3/TRBV12-4 once - TGTGCCAGCAGTTTACTAAATAGTGGGAACACTGAAGCTTTCTTT CASSLLNSGNTEAFF
TRBJ2-2 TRBV28 many - TGTGCCAGCAGTTTACCCCGGACTTTCACCGGGGAGCTGTTTTTT CASSLPRTFTGELFF
TRBJ2-3 TRBV20-1 few - TGCAGTGCTAGAGCGAGGTCTCTGACAGATACGCAGTATTTT CSARARSLTDTQYF
TRBJ2-3 TRBV11-1 many TRBD1 TGTGCCAGCAGCCCACAGGGGAAGGAGACAGATACGCAGTATTTT CASSPQGKETDTQYF
TRBJ2-6 TRBV19 - - TGTGCCAGTACCAACGCACAGGGCGCTGGGGCCAACGTCCTGACTTTC CASTNAQGAGANVLTF
TRBJ2-5 TRBV5-1 - - TGCGCCAGCAGCGCCACCGGGACAATCCAAGAGACCCAGTACTTC CASSATGTIQETQYF
TRBJ2-2 TRBV15 few - TGTGCCACCAGCATGGGACCGCTAATGACCGGGGAGCTGTTTTTT CATSMGPLMTGELFF
TRBJ2-2 TRBV5-1 many - TGCGCCAGCAGCTTGGAGGGACCCGGGGAGCTGTTTTTT CASSLEGPGELFF
TRBJ1-1 TRBV4-1 - - TGCGCCAGCAGTGGCGGGGGCGAGGGTGAAGCTTTCTTT CASSGGGEGEAFF
TRBJ2-1 TRBV7-9 - - TGTGCCAGCAGCCCTCGGGGGTCCGAGACCCAGTTCTTC CASSPRGSETQFF
TRBJ1-5 TRBV29-1 - TRBD1 TGCAGCGTCCGGGACAGGGGGCATTCTAGCAATCAGCCCCAGCATTTT CSVRDRGHSSNQPQHF
TRBJ2-1 TRBV5-5 few TRBD2 TGTGCCAGCAGCAGGAGTGGAGGACTAGCGGCCACCAATGAGCAGTTCTTC CASSRSGGLAATNEQFF
TRBJ1-6 TRBV5-1 - - TGCGCCAGCAGCTTAGACGGCATCTGGATATCCCCCCTCCACTTT CASSLDGIWISPLHF
TRBJ1-5 TRBV5-6 - - TGTGCCAGCAGCTTAGAAGGGGAGCCCCAGCATTTT CASSLEGEPQHF
TRBJ1-1 TRBV2 - - TGTGCCAGCATACGGCAGAACATGAACACTGAAGCTTTCTTT CASIRQNMNTEAFF
TRBJ2-3 TRBV24-1 - - TGTGCCACCAGTTCCAGTCTCAGCACAGATACGCAGTATTTT CATSSSLSTDTQYF
TRBJ2-5 TRBV15 - TRBD1 TGTGCCGCCAGCCGCTATCGGACAGGGGGCGAGACGGAGACCCAGTACTTC CAASRYRTGGETETQYF
TRBJ2-7 TRBV11-2 many TRBD2 TGTGCCAGCAGCTTAGTCGGGGCTAGCGGCGAGCAGTACTTC CASSLVGASGEQYF
TRBJ2-5 TRBV30 few - TGTGCCTGGGGGACAGGACTAGAGTTTGGGGAGGAGACCCAGTACTTC CAWGTGLEFGEETQYF
TRBJ2-7 TRBV5-1 - - TGCGCCAGCAGCGCCTCCTCAACGACCGTCGCGGGGGAGCAGTACTTC CASSASSTTVAGEQYF
TRBJ1-4 TRBV2 - - TGTGCCAGCAGTGAAGATCTGGACAATAATGAAAAACTGTTTTTT CASSEDLDNNEKLFF
TRBJ2-2 TRBV7-3 - TRBD1 TGTGCCAGCAGCCCCCAGGGGGCCTTCACCGGGGAGCTGTTTTTT CASSPQGAFTGELFF
TRBJ2-3 TRBV5-1 - TRBD2 TGCGCCAGCAGCTTGGGCGGGGGTAACACAGATACGCAGTATTTT CASSLGGGNTDTQYF
TRBJ2-5 TRBV6-1 few TRBD2 TGTGCCAGCATCCCGCGGGGGGAAGAGACCCAGTACTTC CASIPRGEETQYF
TRBJ1-2 TRBV6-1 - TRBD1 TGTGCCAGCAGCCGGACAGGGGGCAGCGATGGCTACACCTTC CASSRTGGSDGYTF
TRBJ2-3 TRBV12-3/TRBV12-4 few TRBD1 TGTGCCAGCAGTCCGACAGGGGTGTTCGCAGATACGCAGTATTTT CASSPTGVFADTQYF
TRBJ2-5 TRBV19 - - TGTGCCAGTAGTACACAGGGAATTGGTTTGGAGACCCAGTACTTC CASSTQGIGLETQYF
TRBJ2-3 TRBV28 few - TGTGCCAGCAGTCCTGGGAGAGGGGCCACAGATACGCAGTATTTT CASSPGRGATDTQYF
TRBJ2-3 TRBV12-3/TRBV12-4 - - TGTGCCAGCTTGAGCCTCAGGGGCACAGATACGCAGTATTTT CASLSLRGTDTQYF
TRBJ1-3 TRBV6-1 - - TGTGCCAGCAGAGGGGGGGGATCTGGAAACACCATATATTTT CASRGGGSGNTIYF
TRBJ2-3 TRBV11-3 - TRBD2 TGTGCCAGCAGCGCCAATAGCGGGAGGCCGAGCACAGATACGCAGTATTTT CASSANSGRPSTDTQYF
TRBJ1-1 TRBV2 many - TGTGCCAGCAGCCGGGAGAACACTGAAGCTTTCTTT CASSRENTEAFF
TRBJ2-2 TRBV4-1 - - TGCGCCAGCAGCCAAGTTTCGGGGGGCCGGGGACTGTTTTTT CASSQVSGGRGLFF